The following is a T cell receptor beta chain sequence with its context. TCRdb's copy holds only in-frame clones and misses some; the assay was immunoSEQ multiplex PCR. The data show 270,000 or so clones, approximately 90% seen once. The data were obtained in a study of blood T cell repertoires in COVID-19. Overall study: Sources were T cells, B-cell-depleted T cells, or PBMCs; the material itself was cDNA or gDNA.

Deletions cut 0 bases from V and 5 bases from J, with 14 bases between. The germline CDR1 and CDR2 sequences are MNHEY and SVGAGI. CDR3 size: 15 residues. Participants came from 20 to 25 US areas, aged about 18 to 90 years. Clinical history as reported by participants underpinned cohort assignment. Sequenced: PBMCs or T cells enriched from blood (not recorded which). This chain connects TRBV6-5 to TRBJ2-7; no reliable D call. The sequence came from a woman between 25 and 40 years old with acute COVID-19. In DNA, the CDR3 is TGTGCCAGCAGTTACTCGTTCTCGCTAGGCCACGAGCAGTACTTC. Its protein is CASSYSFSLGHEQYF.